A single sample gave rise to the 3 T cell receptor beta chains below, sequenced in a study. The sorted Tregs were CD4+CD25+CD127-/low cells. Using its own MiXCR run on the 5' RACE reads, TCRdb lists one record per CDR3 protein. The data show tens of thousands of distinct CDR3 sequences, roughly a fifth seen once. The sample consisted of Tregs sorted from blood. These receptors originate from a female donor with breast cancer.

This clonotype was observed a few times. Germline is not matched at one junction end, which may reflect a read error. The chain carries TRBV5-1 and TRBJ2-5; 8 bases match TRBD2. Germline loops: CDR1 SGHRS, CDR2 YFSETQ. This CDR3 comprises 14 residues. The CDR3 region is CANSPGTSQETQYF. CDR3 DNA: TGCGCCAACAGCCCGGGGACTAGCCAAGAGACCCAGTACTTC.

The chain recombines TRBV5-1 with TRBJ2-3; no reliable D call. Germline assignment: CDR1 SGHRS and CDR2 YFSETQ. Trimming left V 6 bases short and J 1 base short, with 9 bases between. The CDR3 loop spans 13 amino acids. The CDR3 DNA follows: TGCGCCAGCACCATAACAGGCACAGATACGCAGTATTTT. It codes for CASTITGTDTQYF.

The chain has TRBV27 and TRBJ1-6, with D tentatively TRBD1 (6 bases). This CDR3 is built from 13 residues. Germline V gene sequence: CDR1 MNHEY, CDR2 SMNVEV (reference sequence). Trimming took 11 bases from V and 8 from J, leaving 16 bases between them. This CDR3 reads CASRIQGYSPLHF. In nucleotides, the CDR3 is TGTGCCTCAAGAATACAGGGCTATTCACCCCTCCACTTT.